These 28 T cell receptor beta chains were all obtained from the same sample, sequenced in a study of blood T cell repertoires in COVID-19. TCRdb keeps only in-frame clones here, not all; method: immunoSEQ multiplex PCR. Here the sample spans around 250,000 clones, 70% to 90% being singletons. What was sequenced was PBMCs or T cells enriched from blood (not recorded which). These receptor sequences come from a woman aged 50 to 65 who had recovered from COVID-19.

The chain has TRBV28 and TRBJ2-7; 9 nucleotides match TRBD2. This CDR3 has 15 amino acids. V dropped 5 bases and J dropped 0; count of bases not matched to a gene: 5. The germline CDR1 and CDR2 sequences are MDHEN and SYDVKM. CDR3 DNA sequence: TGTGCCAGCAGTCCCTCTAGCGGGATCTCCTACGAGCAGTACTTC. It is translated as CASSPSSGISYEQYF. The full variable domain, rest sourced from reference TRBV28 and TRBJ2-7, is DVKVTQSSRYLVKRTGEKVFLECVQDMDHENMFWYRQDPGLGLRLIYFSYDVKMKEKGDIPEGYSVSREKKERFSLILESASTNQTSMYLCASSPSSGISYEQYFGPGTRLTVT.

This chain joins TRBV5-4 and TRBJ1-1; TRBD1 is a possible D gene (5 bases). Germline CDR1 reads SGHNT; CDR2 reads YYREEE (reference sequence). CDR3 length: 16 amino acids. Trimming pared 0 bases from V and 8 bases from J, leaving 20 bases between. CDR3: CASSLGDSGGILEAFF. The CDR3 nucleotides are TGTGCCAGCAGCTTGGGGGACTCGGGAGGGATTCTGGAAGCTTTCTTT.

DNA of the CDR3: TGTGCCAGCAGTTCCGGACAGGGGAACTATGGCTACACCTTC. It encodes CASSSGQGNYGYTF. The rearrangement links TRBV27 to TRBJ1-2; 9 bases agree with TRBD1. This CDR3 is 14 amino acids long. With V trimmed by 4 bases and J by 2 bases, 2 bases remained unmatched. Germline lookup yields CDR1 MNHEY and CDR2 SMNVEV (reference sequence).

The V call is TRBV19, the J call TRBJ1-5; no clear D gene. The CDR3 consists of 15 residues. The V end lost 3 bases, the J end lost 0 bases, and 9 bases lay between the germline ends. Germline V gene sequence: CDR1 LNHDA, CDR2 SQIVND (reference sequence). As DNA, the CDR3 is TGTGCCAGTAGTATTGGAGGAGATAGCAATCAGCCCCAGCATTTT. As protein: CASSIGGDSNQPQHF.

The chain couples TRBV24-1 to TRBJ2-7, with 8 bases fitting TRBD2. CDR1 and CDR2 (germline): KGHDR, SFDVKD. The CDR3 loop spans 15 amino acids. The junction had 12 bases not matched to a gene; V was cut back by 4 bases and J by 8 bases. The CDR3 bases are TGTGCCACCAGTGACGGGAGGGACCTCCGTCGGCAGCAGTACTTC. It is translated as CATSDGRDLRRQQYF.

This clone was observed a handful of times. V gene TRBV5-1 combines with J gene TRBJ2-5; D perhaps matches TRBD2 (7 bases). The length of the CDR3 is 15 residues. V was trimmed by 4 bases and J by 5 bases, leaving 18 bases between them. Germline CDR1 SGHRS, CDR2 YFSETQ. CDR3 protein: CASSEGGAFLETQYF. The CDR3 nucleotides read TGCGCCAGCAGCGAAGGGGGGGCGTTTCTGGAGACCCAGTACTTC.

For this clone: Distinct nucleotide sequences in the sample also encode this CDR3. The chain carries TRBV28 and TRBJ2-7, with TRBD1 as a possible D gene (6 bases). Germline CDR1 is MDHEN and CDR2 is SYDVKM. V shed 4 bases and J shed 2 bases, with 9 bases lying between them. The CDR3 length is 13 residues. In nucleotides, the CDR3 is TGTGCCAGCAGTTCCGGACAGACCTACGAGCAGTACTTC. Translating it yields CASSSGQTYEQYF.

CDR3 residues: CASSPRGNTEAFF. In DNA, the CDR3 is TGTGCCAGCAGTCCCAGGGGAAACACTGAAGCTTTCTTT. The V and J genes are TRBV2 and TRBJ1-1; D might be TRBD1 (6 bases). Germline CDR1 SNHLY, CDR2 FYNNEI. CDR3 length equals 13 residues. V gave up 5 bases and J gave up 2 bases, with 9 bases separating them.

This chain connects TRBV10-3 to TRBJ1-1; 9 nucleotides agree with TRBD1. Per the germline V gene, CDR1 is ENHRY and CDR2 is SYGVKD. The CDR3 runs 12 residues. Trimming took 11 bases from V and 3 from J; bases not matched to a gene: 4. The CDR3 loop is CAVRTGDTEAFF. The DNA for the CDR3 is TGTGCCGTCCGGACAGGGGACACTGAAGCTTTCTTT.

J is TRBJ1-2 and V is TRBV28, with a possible D match to TRBD1 (6 bases). The germline gives CDR1 MDHEN, CDR2 SYDVKM. V was trimmed by 0 bases and J by 0 bases, leaving 14 bases between them. The CDR3 sequence is 17 residues long. The CDR3, as DNA: TGTGCCAGCAGTTTATGGGACAGTTCGGTGTCTAACTATGGCTACACCTTC. It encodes CASSLWDSSVSNYGYTF.

This clone was observed a handful of times. The chain recombines TRBV5-1 with TRBJ2-3; possibly TRBD1 for D (5 bases). There are 17 residues in the CDR3. The V gene lost 2 bases and the J gene lost 1 base, with 17 bases spanning the gap. Per germline, CDR1 SGHRS and CDR2 YFSETQ. The CDR3 DNA is TGCGCCAGCAGCTTTTTTCGTGGGGCCACAGGCACAGATACGCAGTATTTT. Its translation is CASSFFRGATGTDTQYF.

This clone has just one count. The chain links TRBV28 to TRBJ2-7; TRBD1 might be the D (7 bases). Germline V gene sequence: CDR1 MDHEN, CDR2 SYDVKM. V dropped 7 bases and J dropped 2 bases, with 15 bases sitting between them. The CDR3 runs 14 residues. This CDR3 is CASNTQGGTYEQYF. For the CDR3, the DNA is TGTGCCAGCAATACCCAGGGGGGCACCTACGAGCAGTACTTC. The variable domain in full, completed from reference TRBV28 and TRBJ2-7, reads DVKVTQSSRYLVKRTGEKVFLECVQDMDHENMFWYRQDPGLGLRLIYFSYDVKMKEKGDIPEGYSVSREKKERFSLILESASTNQTSMYLCASNTQGGTYEQYFGPGTRLTVT.

The V gene is TRBV12-3 or TRBV12-4, the J gene TRBJ1-1; 7 nucleotides align to TRBD1. The CDR3 length is 12 residues. V dropped 4 bases and J dropped 10; count of bases not matched to a gene: 6. CDR3 in amino acids: CASSSYRGTAFF. CDR3 sequence (DNA): TGTGCCAGCAGTTCCTACAGGGGTACAGCTTTCTTT.

This chain connects TRBV9 to TRBJ1-1, with D hard to call. The germline V gene has CDR1 SGDLS and CDR2 YYNGEE. Trimming stripped 4 bases from V and 1 base from J, with 11 bases between. The length of the CDR3 is 14 residues. This chain's CDR3 is CASSRASGNTEAFF. CDR3 nucleotides: TGTGCCAGCAGCCGAGCTAGTGGGAACACTGAAGCTTTCTTT.

CDR3 nucleotides: TGTGCCAGCTCACCATACGTCGCCGGGACAGGGGACTCACCCCTCCACTTT. It yields the protein CASSPYVAGTGDSPLHF. J is TRBJ1-6 and V is TRBV18; 10 bases are shared with TRBD1. The V gene's germline CDR1 is KGHSH and CDR2 LQKENI. There are 17 residues in the CDR3. The ends lost 2 bases at V and 10 bases at J; junction bases unmatched: 11.

The CDR3 reads CASRPRGGGYTF. As DNA, the CDR3 is TGCGCCAGCCGACCACGGGGGGGTGGCTACACCTTC. This chain joins TRBV5-1 and TRBJ1-2, with TRBD1 as a possible D gene (5 bases). Between the trimmed V and J ends, which lost 7 bases and 7 bases, there was a span of 14 bases. CDR1 SGHRS and CDR2 YFSETQ come from the germline V gene. CDR3 length: 12 amino acids.

The chain recombines TRBV27 with TRBJ1-6; D gene unclear. CDR3 length: 15 residues. CDR1 and CDR2 (germline): MNHEY, SMNVEV (reference sequence). Trimming shortened V by 4 bases and J by 3 bases, and 10 bases separated the two germline ends. CDR3 in DNA: TGTGCCAGCAGTTCTCGACGGGTCTATAATTCACCCCTCCACTTT. Translation: CASSSRRVYNSPLHF.

This chain connects TRBV2 to TRBJ2-7, with 10 bases that match TRBD2. Germline V gives CDR1 SNHLY, CDR2 FYNNEI. After removal of 3 bases from V and 6 bases from J, the junction contained 8 bases not matched to a gene. CDR3 length: 15 residues. CDR3 protein: CASSERASGRFEQYF. The DNA for the CDR3 is TGTGCCAGCAGTGAGAGGGCTAGCGGGAGATTCGAGCAGTACTTC.

This clone appeared once. The chain recombines TRBV2 with TRBJ2-2; TRBD2 might be the D (6 bases). This CDR3 has 15 residues. Per the germline V gene, CDR1 is SNHLY and CDR2 is FYNNEI. Deletions cut 7 bases from V and 6 bases from J, with 18 bases between. Written as DNA, the CDR3 is TGTGCCAGCACCGCGGAGGGGAGTATCCCCGGGGAGCTGTTTTTT. Amino acid sequence: CASTAEGSIPGELFF.

The chain is built from TRBV28 and TRBJ1-2, with 7 bases matching TRBD1. V shed 6 bases and J 4 bases; nucleotides not matched to a gene: 5. Germline-derived CDR1 and CDR2 are MDHEN and SYDVKM. The CDR3 runs to 13 residues. This CDR3 is CASRGQRIYGYTF. For the CDR3, the DNA is TGTGCCAGCAGGGGACAGCGCATCTATGGCTACACCTTC.

A remark on this clone: Other nucleotide sequences from this sample produce the same CDR3. The chain recombines TRBV28 with TRBJ1-5; D not resolved. CDR1 MDHEN and CDR2 SYDVKM come from the germline V gene. This CDR3 is built from 11 residues. V dropped 9 bases and J dropped 2 bases, with 5 bases sitting between them. This chain's CDR3 is CASSGNQPQHF. As DNA, the CDR3 is TGTGCCAGTTCGGGCAATCAGCCCCAGCATTTT.

On this clone: The junction and the germline gene differ at one end; a read error may be behind it. The J gene is TRBJ2-1, the V gene TRBV2, with TRBD1 matching 8 bases. The CDR3 sequence is 11 residues long. Germline lookup yields CDR1 SNHLY and CDR2 FYNNEI. CDR3 region: CASRDRGVQFF. For the CDR3, the DNA is TGTGCCAGCCGTGACAGGGGTGTACAGTTCTTC.

The chain has TRBV19 and TRBJ1-1; possible D gene TRBD1, 5 bases. Looked up from germline, CDR1 is LNHDA and CDR2 is SQIVND (reference sequence). The CDR3 sequence is 12 residues long. V was trimmed by 5 bases and J by 9 bases, leaving 13 bases between them. CDR3 nucleotides: TGTGCCAGTAGTGCCCCCGGGGGAAAAGCTTTCTTT. It yields the protein CASSAPGGKAFF.

The CDR3 DNA is TGTGCCAGCAGGTCGTCGGGTGTCGATGAGCAGTTCTTC. Amino acids: CASRSSGVDEQFF. The gene calls are TRBV2 and TRBJ2-1; D not resolved. The ends were cut back, 6 bases at V and 8 bases at J, with 14 bases in the middle. The CDR3 runs to 13 residues. The germline CDR1 and CDR2 sequences are SNHLY and FYNNEI. Combining the CDR3 with reference TRBV2 and TRBJ2-1 gives the whole variable domain EPEVTQTPSHQVTQMGQEVILRCVPISNHLYFYWYRQILGQKVEFLVSFYNNEISEKSEIFDDQFSVERPDGSNFTLKIRSTKLEDSAMYFCASRSSGVDEQFFGPGTRLTVL.

The chain has TRBV6-7 and TRBJ2-1; 7 positions match TRBD1. TRBV6-7 belongs to the ORF category, with a function that is uncertain. The CDR3 runs 15 residues. With 3 bases clipped from V and 6 bases from J, the junction kept 8 bases outside the gene matches. For the CDR3, the DNA is TGTGCCAGCAGTTATACGACAGGGAAATGCAATGAGCAGTTCTTC. Encoded protein: CASSYTTGKCNEQFF.

The chain has TRBV6-5 and TRBJ1-2; 7 bases align to TRBD1. Trimming cost V 2 bases and J 4 bases; bases outside gene matches: 4. This CDR3 is built from 14 residues. From germline, CDR1 is MNHEY and CDR2 SVGAGI. CDR3 loop: CASSYPDRTYGYTF. Here the CDR3 DNA reads TGTGCCAGCAGTTACCCGGACAGGACCTATGGCTACACCTTC.

This clone was seen a handful of times. The rearrangement uses TRBV14 and TRBJ2-7; TRBD2 agrees at 7 bases. In germline, CDR1 is SGHDN, CDR2 FVKESK. With 2 bases clipped from V and 6 bases from J, the junction kept 10 bases outside the gene matches. This CDR3 is 15 amino acids long. The CDR3 spells CASSQSIQREGEQYF. For the CDR3, the DNA is TGTGCCAGCAGCCAATCAATCCAGCGGGAAGGCGAGCAGTACTTC.

This clone was counted a single time. V usage is TRBV18 and J usage is TRBJ1-6; D might be TRBD1 (5 bases). This CDR3 contains 15 residues. Germline lookup yields CDR1 KGHSH and CDR2 LQKENI. The V end lost 2 bases, the J end lost 7 bases, and 12 bases lay between the germline ends. CDR3 sequence (DNA): TGTGCCAGCTCACCAGGGGCCCATATAAATTCACCCCTCCACTTT. It is translated as CASSPGAHINSPLHF. Complete variable domain (other parts from reference TRBV18 and TRBJ1-6): NAGVMQNPRHLVRRRGQEARLRCSPMKGHSHVYWYRQLPEEGLKFMVYLQKENIIDESGMPKERFSAEFPKEGPSILRIQQVVRGDSAAYFCASSPGAHINSPLHFGNGTRLTVT.